The following is a T cell receptor (beta chain) sequence with its context. Construction of the TCRbeta library involved unique molecular identifiers. Using its own MiXCR run on the PCR reads, TCRdb lists one record per CDR3 protein. The sample yields 190,000 or so distinct CDR3 sequences, more than 6.5% seen once. The CDR3 extends over 17 amino acids. Germline V lookup: CDR1 LGHDT, CDR2 YNNKEL (reference sequence). V shed 3 bases and J shed 2 bases, with 17 bases lying between them. This sample stems from a study of T-cell reconstitution after alpha-beta-depleted transplantation in children. The receptor was isolated from a human donor who donated a stem cell graft to a child with Wiskott-Aldrich syndrome. The specimen comprised PBMCs from the stem cell graft donor, sampled from the stem cell graft. The rearrangement links TRBV3-1 to TRBJ2-4, with D perhaps TRBD1 (6 bases). CDR3 coding DNA: TGTGCCAGCAGCCATTCTGAACTACAGGGTACCAAAAACATTCAGTACTTC. Translation: CASSHSELQGTKNIQYF.